Shown below are 13 T cell receptor beta chains from a single sample sequenced in a study of blood T cell repertoires in COVID-19. Profiled with immunoSEQ multiplex PCR; TCRdb holds only in-frame clones, not every one. The sample contains approximately 230,000 clones, 88% of which appear only once. Sequencing was done on a sample of peripheral blood. The receptors were gathered from a man older than 75 with acute or convalescent COVID-19.

The chain carries TRBV15 and TRBJ1-1, with D tentatively TRBD1 (5 bases). V lost 5 bases to trimming and J lost 1 base, with 11 bases between them. The length of the CDR3 is 14 residues. CDR1 and CDR2 from the germline V gene are LNHNV and YYDKDF (reference sequence). The CDR3 is CATSETQGNTEAFF. The CDR3 bases are TGTGCCACCAGCGAGACCCAGGGGAACACTGAAGCTTTCTTT.

J is TRBJ2-1 and V is TRBV4-3, with D perhaps TRBD2 (6 bases). Per germline, CDR1 LGHNA and CDR2 YSLEER. The CDR3 consists of 18 residues. The V end was cut by 0 bases, the J end by 4 bases, with 19 bases between. The CDR3 sequence is CASSQEPYGTRIYNEQFF. CDR3 in DNA: TGCGCCAGCAGCCAAGAACCATACGGGACTCGAATTTACAATGAGCAGTTCTTC.

The gene calls are TRBV19 and TRBJ1-1, with D maybe TRBD1 (5 bases). V lost 0 bases and J lost 0, with 11 bases in between. The CDR3 loop spans 16 amino acids. Germline V gene lookup returns CDR1 LNHDA and CDR2 SQIVND (reference sequence). The chain's CDR3 is CASSIDLAGMNTEAFF. CDR3 coding DNA: TGTGCCAGTAGTATAGATCTGGCAGGGATGAACACTGAAGCTTTCTTT.

The genes are TRBV28 and TRBJ2-7; D is unresolved. The CDR3 extends over 12 amino acids. Looked up from germline, CDR1 is MDHEN and CDR2 is SYDVKM. Trimming stripped 2 bases from V and 4 bases from J, with 6 bases between. Here the CDR3 reads CASSLPGYEQYF. CDR3 DNA sequence: TGTGCCAGCAGTTTACCGGGTTACGAGCAGTACTTC.

This clone was recorded only once. The chain has TRBV3-1 (or the pseudogene TRBV3-2) and TRBJ1-6; 8 bases match TRBD1. With V trimmed by 3 bases and J by 9 bases, 4 bases remained unmatched. The CDR3 runs to 14 residues. Germline CDR1 LGHDT, CDR2 YNNKEL (reference sequence). In DNA form, the CDR3 reads TGTGCCAGCAGCCAGGACAGGGAAACTTCACCCCTCCACTTT. Translation gives CASSQDRETSPLHF.

The CDR3 nucleotides are TGTGCCAGCAGTTACTCGCTAATAAGACTAGCGGGGAGCCTGAACACCGGGGAGCTGTTTTTT. It yields the protein CASSYSLIRLAGSLNTGELFF. The chain combines TRBV6-2 or TRBV6-3 with TRBJ2-2; 11 bases fit TRBD2. Germline CDR1 reads MNHEY; CDR2 reads SVGEGT. The CDR3 contains 21 residues. J gave up 1 base and V 0 bases, and 13 bases lay outside the gene matches.

The rearrangement uses TRBV6-5 and TRBJ1-2, with a weak D call TRBD1 (6 bases). Trimming took off 6 bases at V and 4 bases at J, with 15 bases between the two ends. This CDR3 comprises 14 residues. Germline V gene lookup returns CDR1 MNHEY and CDR2 SVGAGI. The CDR3 region has the DNA TGTGCCAGCAGACCCCAGGGGCAGGGCTATGGCTACACCTTC. Protein: CASRPQGQGYGYTF.

The genes are TRBV27 and TRBJ2-3; 8 nucleotides line up with TRBD2. Losses at the gene ends were 5 bases for V and 2 bases for J; bases not matched to a gene: 6. CDR1 and CDR2 from the germline V gene are MNHEY and SMNVEV (reference sequence). The CDR3 totals 15 residues. CDR3: CASSPTGGPTDTQYF. CDR3 coding DNA: TGTGCCAGCAGTCCTACGGGGGGGCCCACAGATACGCAGTATTTT.

On this clone itself: Other nucleotide sequences in the sample specify the same CDR3. The V and J genes are TRBV5-1 and TRBJ2-2; no firm D call. The CDR3 contains 14 residues. Germline-derived CDR1 and CDR2 are SGHRS and YFSETQ. V lost 0 bases and J 2 bases, leaving 5 bases between the germline ends. In DNA, the CDR3 is TGCGCCAGCAGCTTGGCAGGAAACACCGGGGAGCTGTTTTTT. This codes for CASSLAGNTGELFF.

The V and J genes are TRBV5-1 and TRBJ2-7, with TRBD1 matching over 11 bases. The CDR3 extends over 14 amino acids. The germline V gene has CDR1 SGHRS and CDR2 YFSETQ. V lost 4 bases to trimming and J lost 7 bases; unmatched junction nucleotides: 7. DNA for the CDR3: TGCGCCAGCAGCCCCGGGACAGGGGGATTGGAGCAGTACTTC. It yields the protein CASSPGTGGLEQYF.

This clone appeared once. The chain uses TRBV5-4 and TRBJ2-7; the match to TRBD1 covers 7 bases. V lost 4 bases and J lost 1; bases outside the gene matches: 2. This CDR3 has 13 residues. Per germline, CDR1 SGHNT and CDR2 YYREEE (reference sequence). The CDR3 bases are TGTGCCAGCAGCATGGACAGGTCCTACGAGCAGTACTTC. Amino acid sequence: CASSMDRSYEQYF.

This clone was recorded once. The DNA of the CDR3 is TGTGCTAGTGGTCGGGACACAGAAGAGACCCAGTACTTC. Translating it yields CASGRDTEETQYF. The genes are TRBV12-5 and TRBJ2-5; D might be TRBD1 (6 bases). The CDR3 sequence is 13 residues long. Germline V lookup: CDR1 LGHNT, CDR2 FRNRAP. V was trimmed by 5 bases and J by 3 bases, leaving 10 bases between them.

This chain joins TRBV9 and TRBJ2-7, with TRBD2 matching 7 bases. This CDR3 comprises 15 residues. Germline V CDR1 and CDR2: SGDLS, YYNGEE. V was pared by 0 bases and J by 5 bases, with 8 bases of the junction left unmatched. The CDR3 loop is CASSVAVGGLDEQYF. The CDR3 nucleotides are TGTGCCAGCAGCGTAGCGGTGGGAGGGCTAGACGAGCAGTACTTC.